The T cell receptor (beta chain) described here comes from a study of graft-versus-host responses after intestinal transplantation. Study information: In this cohort, recipients had multivisceral, liver-intestinal, or isolated intestinal transplants.

Points from the study as a whole: Recipient-marrow GvH clones were detected, some having first appeared in ileum or blood. Circulating GvH clone levels at their peak were associated with HvG declines (early post-transplant).

Comments on this clone: The antigen remains unidentified. The sample holds other DNA sequences that translate to the same CDR3.

The CDR3 has 14 residues. The V gene end was trimmed by 0 bases and the J gene end by 6 bases; junction bases not matched to a gene: 2. In germline, CDR1 is SGHRS, CDR2 YFSETQ. The method was immunoSEQ multiplex PCR; TCRdb's version includes in-frame clones alone and lacks a portion of them. The table includes fewer than 110,000 clones, about 91% detected once. V gene TRBV5-1 combines with J gene TRBJ1-4, with 7 bases matching TRBD1. Sequences were derived from unstimulated CD4+ T cells sorted from spleen or lymph node cells, sampled before transplant. This receptor was identified in a human donor who was the organ donor for an intestinal transplant. CDR3 sequence (DNA): TGCGCCAGCAGCTTGGGACAGGGCTATGAAAAACTGTTTTTT. Translated: CASSLGQGYEKLFF.